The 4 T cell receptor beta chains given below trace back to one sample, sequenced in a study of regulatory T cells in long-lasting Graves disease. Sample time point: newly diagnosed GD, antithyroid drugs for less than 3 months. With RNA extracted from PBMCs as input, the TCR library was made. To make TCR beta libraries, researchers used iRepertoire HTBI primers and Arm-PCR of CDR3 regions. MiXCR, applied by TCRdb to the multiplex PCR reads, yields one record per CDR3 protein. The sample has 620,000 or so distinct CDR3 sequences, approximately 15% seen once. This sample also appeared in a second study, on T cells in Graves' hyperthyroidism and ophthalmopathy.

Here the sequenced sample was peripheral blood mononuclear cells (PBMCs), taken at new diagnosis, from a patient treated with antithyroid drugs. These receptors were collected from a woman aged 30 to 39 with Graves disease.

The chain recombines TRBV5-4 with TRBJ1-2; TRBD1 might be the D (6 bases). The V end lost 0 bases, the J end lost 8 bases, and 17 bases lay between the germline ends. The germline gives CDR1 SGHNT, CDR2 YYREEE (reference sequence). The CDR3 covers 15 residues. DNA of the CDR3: TGTGCCAGCAGCTTGGAGGAACAGGGAAGAGGGGGCTACACCTTC. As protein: CASSLEEQGRGGYTF. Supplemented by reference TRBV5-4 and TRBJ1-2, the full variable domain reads ETGVTQSPTHLIKTRGQQVTLRCSSQSGHNTVSWYQQALGQGPQFIFQYYREEENGRGNFPPRFSGLQFPNYSSELNVNALELDDSALYLCASSLEEQGRGGYTFGSGTRLTVV.

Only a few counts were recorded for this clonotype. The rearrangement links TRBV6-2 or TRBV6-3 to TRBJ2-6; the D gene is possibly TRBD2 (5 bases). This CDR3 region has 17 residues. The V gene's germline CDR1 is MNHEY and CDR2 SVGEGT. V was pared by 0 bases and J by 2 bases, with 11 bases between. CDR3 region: CASSYSRIGAGANVLTF. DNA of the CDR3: TGTGCCAGCAGTTACTCGAGAATCGGGGCTGGGGCCAACGTCCTGACTTTC.

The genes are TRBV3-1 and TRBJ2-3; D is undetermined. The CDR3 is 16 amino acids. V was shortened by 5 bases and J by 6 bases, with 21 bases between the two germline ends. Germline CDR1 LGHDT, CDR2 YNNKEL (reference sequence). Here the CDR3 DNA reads TGTGCCAGCAGCGTCAGAGGATTCCTCTCTGGGGATACGCAGTATTTT. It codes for CASSVRGFLSGDTQYF.

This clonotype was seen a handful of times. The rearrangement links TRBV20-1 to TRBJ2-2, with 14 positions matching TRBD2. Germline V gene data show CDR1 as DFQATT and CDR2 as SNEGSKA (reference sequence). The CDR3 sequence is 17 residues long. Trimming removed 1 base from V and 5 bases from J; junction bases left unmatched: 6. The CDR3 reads CSARGLAGGPGTGELFF. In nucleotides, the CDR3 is TGCAGTGCTAGAGGACTAGCGGGAGGGCCGGGTACCGGGGAGCTGTTTTTT.